The T cell receptor (beta chain) under discussion was sequenced for a study of tumor and adjacent non-tumor tissue in lung cancer. Study context: Patients were aged about 30 to 76, 9 to 10 men and about five women, stage I to III. Study results and limitations: Significantly higher TCR diversity was found in tumor than normal lung.

This clonotype appeared a few times. The target antigen is unknown. The CDR3 does not end in the conserved phenylalanine or tryptophan, so this is likely a read error. The library came from three nested PCR rounds adapted from ARM-PCR protocols. TCRdb reprocessed the multiplex PCR reads via MiXCR and lists one record per CDR3 protein. The sample carries more than 70,000 distinct CDR3 sequences, about 66% recorded once. The template was RNA from unsorted bulk tissue. This receptor was taken from a man between 65 and 85 years old with non-small cell lung cancer. Sequencing was carried out using lung tumor tissue.

The CDR3 is CASRWGGPDGSQPQHL. CDR3 coding DNA: TGTGCCAGCAGATGGGGGGGACCCGACGGCAGTCAGCCCCAGCATCTT. The chain joins TRBV12-3 or TRBV12-4 to TRBJ1-5; maybe TRBD1 (5 bases). V shed 6 bases and J shed 6 bases, with 21 bases lying between them. The CDR3 runs 16 residues.